Listed below are T cell receptor beta chains from one sample, sequenced in a study of cytomegalovirus exposure and HLA in healthy donors. Profiled with immunoSEQ multiplex PCR; TCRdb holds only in-frame clones, not every one. The sample yields roughly 190,000 clones, of which the top ten take up under 6.5%. Sequenced: PBMCs. Receptors were obtained from a man under 40 in good health and CMV-seronegative. The CDR3 runs from the conserved cysteine through the conserved F or W. The D gene is left open where the match is weak.

j_call v_call d_call cdr3_nt cdr3_aa
TRBJ2-1 TRBV11-2 - TGTGCCAGCAGCATGGACATTTTGGATGAGCAGTTCTTC CASSMDILDEQFF
TRBJ2-5 TRBV19 TRBD2 TGTGCCAGTAGGGGACTAGCGGGAGGAGAGACCCAGTACTTC CASRGLAGGETQYF
TRBJ2-7 TRBV30 - TGTGCCTGCTCGCGGGGTATGGTCTACGAGCAGTACTTC CACSRGMVYEQYF
TRBJ1-2 TRBV19 - TGTGCCAGTAGTATAGGGGGCGCAGGGGTTGGCTACACCTTC CASSIGGAGVGYTF
TRBJ1-4 TRBV7-9 TRBD1 TGTGCCAGCAGCTTACCACAGGGGGCGGACTTGGCTAATGAAAAACTGTTTTTT CASSLPQGADLANEKLFF
TRBJ2-1 TRBV4-3 - TGCGCCAGCAGCCAAGATGGGGCACACTACGGGGGAAGCTCCTACAATGAGCAGTTCTTC CASSQDGAHYGGSSYNEQFF
TRBJ2-7 TRBV21-1 - TGTGCCAGCAGCCCCCGCGCAGGTGGATACGAGCAGTACTTC CASSPRAGGYEQYF
TRBJ1-2 TRBV30 - TGTGCCTGGAGGAAATACATGAACTATGGCTACACCTTC CAWRKYMNYGYTF
TRBJ1-1 TRBV6-1 TRBD1 TGTGCCAGCAGTGCCCGGACAGGGGGCAACACTGAAGCTTTCTTT CASSARTGGNTEAFF
TRBJ2-7 TRBV19 TRBD1 TGTGCCAGTAGTATATGGGCGACAGGGGGGTCATACGAGCAGTACTTC CASSIWATGGSYEQYF
TRBJ2-7 TRBV7-9 - TGTGCCAGCAGCTCCTCGACAGGCGTCGACGAGCAGTACTTC CASSSSTGVDEQYF
TRBJ1-5 TRBV30 TRBD1 TGTGCCTGGAGTGGACAGGGAGGCAATCAGCCCCAGCATTTT CAWSGQGGNQPQHF